The 9 T cell receptor beta chains reported below all come from one sample, sequenced in a study of OX40 agonist ivuxolimab in advanced cancers. Profiling relied on immunoSEQ multiplex PCR, and the TCRdb table lists in-frame clones only, not all of them. This table holds 40,000 to 55,000 clones, around 90% found once. Specimen: CD4+ or CD8+ T cells sorted from blood, collected in a trial of the OX40 agonist ivuxolimab. The origin of the receptors is an adult with an advanced solid tumor such as melanoma, head and neck, liver or kidney cancer.

The chain employs TRBV7-3 and TRBJ2-1, with D possibly being TRBD2 (6 bases). V shed 1 base and J shed 1 base, with 11 bases lying between them. CDR1 SGHTA and CDR2 FQGTGA come from the germline V gene. This CDR3 is built from 16 residues. CDR3 coding DNA: TGTGCCAGCAGCTTAAATTCTGGGGGGTCCTACAATGAGCAGTTCTTC. Encoded protein: CASSLNSGGSYNEQFF.

The rearrangement joins TRBV19 to TRBJ1-1; possibly TRBD1 for D (5 bases). The V end was cut by 4 bases, the J end by 2 bases, with 17 bases between. Germline CDR1 and CDR2: LNHDA and SQIVND (reference sequence). This CDR3 comprises 16 residues. The CDR3 DNA follows: TGTGCCAGTAGTAGGGCACAGGTCATGAGTAACACTGAAGCTTTCTTT. Its translation is CASSRAQVMSNTEAFF.

The chain links TRBV28 to TRBJ2-3; 14 bases line up with TRBD2. Losses at the gene ends were 5 bases for V and 4 bases for J; bases not matched to a gene: 8. There are 17 residues in the CDR3. CDR1 is MDHEN and CDR2 is SYDVKM in the germline V gene. The CDR3 coding sequence is TGTGCCAGCAGTCCGTGGACTAGCGGGAGGATAGCAGATACGCAGTATTTT. Residues: CASSPWTSGRIADTQYF.

The chain has TRBV28 and TRBJ2-7; possibly TRBD1 for D (5 bases). Germline CDR1 and CDR2: MDHEN and SYDVKM. V was shortened by 1 base and J by 2 bases, with 12 bases between the two germline ends. This CDR3 has 15 residues. Written as DNA, the CDR3 is TGTGCCAGCAGTTTATTCGGACAAACAACCTACGAGCAGTACTTC. It codes for CASSLFGQTTYEQYF.

V usage is TRBV18 and J usage is TRBJ1-4; tentatively, D is TRBD1 (6 bases). CDR3 length: 15 amino acids. The V gene lost 3 bases and the J gene lost 8 bases, with 16 bases spanning the gap. Germline assignment: CDR1 KGHSH and CDR2 LQKENI. CDR3 loop: CASSPQGQGKEKLFF. CDR3 DNA: TGTGCCAGCTCACCCCAGGGGCAGGGGAAAGAAAAACTGTTTTTT.

The gene calls are TRBV27 and TRBJ1-4; weak D call: TRBD1 (6 bases). This CDR3 has 13 residues. CDR1 and CDR2 from the germline V gene are MNHEY and SMNVEV (reference sequence). The V and J ends lost 4 bases and 9 bases respectively, with 12 bases between them. CDR3 amino acids: CASSSAGVKKLFF. The DNA of the CDR3 is TGTGCCAGCAGTTCGGCAGGGGTCAAAAAACTGTTTTTT.

The V call is TRBV12-5, the J call TRBJ1-2, with D tentatively TRBD1 (6 bases). Germline CDR1 reads LGHNT; CDR2 reads FRNRAP. Trimming removed 5 bases from V and 4 bases from J, with 14 bases in between. CDR3 length equals 14 residues. The CDR3 loop reads CASGPEGVGYGYTF. The CDR3 region has the DNA TGTGCTAGTGGTCCCGAGGGGGTGGGCTATGGCTACACCTTC. The variable domain in full, with the rest retrieved from reference TRBV12-5 and TRBJ1-2, is DARVTQTPRHKVTEMGQEVTMRCQPILGHNTVFWYRQTMMQGLELLAYFRNRAPLDDSGMPKDRFSAEMPDATLATLKIQPSEPRDSAVYFCASGPEGVGYGYTFGSGTRLTVV.

The J gene is TRBJ1-4, the V gene TRBV30, with a tentative D call TRBD1 (5 bases). CDR3 length: 13 amino acids. V was pared by 0 bases and J by 8 bases, with 10 bases between. In germline, CDR1 is GTSNPN, CDR2 SVGIG (reference sequence). This chain's CDR3 is CAWSVPGKEKLFF. The CDR3 DNA reads TGTGCCTGGAGTGTCCCAGGGAAGGAAAAACTGTTTTTT.

This chain uses TRBV11-3 with TRBJ2-7; TRBD2 aligns across 10 bases. Germline lookup yields CDR1 SGHNT and CDR2 YENEEA. J lost 3 bases, V lost 3 bases, and 2 bases had no gene match. This CDR3 has 14 amino acids. The CDR3 loop is CASSFTSGNYEQYF. The CDR3 region has the DNA TGTGCCAGCAGCTTTACTAGCGGGAACTACGAGCAGTACTTC.